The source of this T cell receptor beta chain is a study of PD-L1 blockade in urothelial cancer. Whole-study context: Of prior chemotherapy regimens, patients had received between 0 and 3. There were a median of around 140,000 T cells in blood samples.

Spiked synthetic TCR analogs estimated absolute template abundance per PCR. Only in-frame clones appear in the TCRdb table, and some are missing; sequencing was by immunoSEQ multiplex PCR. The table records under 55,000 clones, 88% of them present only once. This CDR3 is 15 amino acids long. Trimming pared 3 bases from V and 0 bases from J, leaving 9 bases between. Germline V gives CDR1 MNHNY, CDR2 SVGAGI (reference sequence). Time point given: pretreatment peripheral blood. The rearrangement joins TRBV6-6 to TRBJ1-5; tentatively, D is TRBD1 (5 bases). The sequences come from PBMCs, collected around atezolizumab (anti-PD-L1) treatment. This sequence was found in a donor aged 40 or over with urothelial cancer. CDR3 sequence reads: CASSYEGVSNQPQHF. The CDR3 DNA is TGTGCCAGCAGTTATGAAGGGGTTAGCAATCAGCCCCAGCATTTT.